This TCR beta chain was identified during a study of blood T cell repertoires in COVID-19 (dated by TCRdb to 2020 to 2021). Notes on the research overall: The collaborator samples originated in the United States, Italy and Spain and spanned the acute and convalescent phases of COVID-19. Sample metadata almost always included a de-identified subject ID, COVID-19 status, age in years and sex. The repertoires were released in a freely available public database meant as a resource for research on the immune response to SARS-CoV-2. The material from the prospective study consisted of cDNA or gDNA derived from T cells, B-cell-depleted T cells, or PBMCs. Samples were obtained from the ongoing ImmuneRACE study (first 160 participants) and from 1,000 to 1,500 subjects provided by 6 global collaborators. The dataset comprised deeply sampled blood TCRbeta repertoires from subjects exposed to, actively infected with, or recovered from COVID-19. Where HLA class I and class II types were available, the types were taken from metadata supplied by the sample provider, not from assay-based typing. Broad study findings and their caveats: The quantity of clinical and demographic metadata differed by source and by participant and was supplied without curation.

TCRbeta CDR3 regions were amplified from genomic DNA by means of the immunoSEQ Assay, a bias-controlled multiplex PCR. The source study handled its data this way. The number of nucleated cells in each sample was estimated from the amplification of reference gene primers within the assay. To quantify the absolute abundance of each unique TCRbeta CDR3 rearrangement, sequence reads were collapsed and filtered. For each sample, productive Simpson clonality was calculated by taking the square root of Simpson's diversity index across productive rearrangements. TCRdb obtained this table from immuneACCESS and retained in-frame rearrangements with V and J assigned. These tables miss some clones; where compared with another copy, unresolved V genes account for less than half of the shortfall, and the remainder is unexplained. V and J calls and clone size come straight from that table; D and trimming were deduced from the DNA. The sample profile shows about 380,000 clones; 75% to 90% of them were found once. 3.5% to 4% of the sample is taken by the ten largest.

Each collaborating institution followed its own protocols to collect whole blood in K2EDTA tubes. For TCRbeta analysis, collaborators shipped samples as frozen whole blood, isolated PBMCs, or DNA extracted from either of those sample types. A remark on this clone: Its antigen is currently not known. No much larger clonotype is one base removed from it; base qualities were not supplied.

CDR3 length: 19 amino acids, cysteine to phenylalanine. Only the CDR3 part of the read is kept: 57 bases, read in frame from the first base. What was sequenced was peripheral blood. Recombination joined TRBV21-1 with TRBJ2-1; the D call in the table, TRBD2, was not verified against the DNA. TRBV21-1 is deemed a pseudogene. The clonotype was recovered from a woman between 18 and 30 years old with acute or convalescent COVID-19. The CDR3 corresponds to CASSKARDDQRNSYNEQFF. The DNA sequence reads TGTGCCAGCAGCAAAGCGCGGGATGACCAACGCAACTCCTACAATGAGCAGTTCTTC.